A single sample gave rise to the 19 T cell receptor beta chains below, sequenced in a study of blood T cell repertoires in COVID-19. The table came from immunoSEQ multiplex PCR; TCRdb's copy has only in-frame clones and leaves some out. The data hold about 200,000 clones, with roughly 87% observed a single time. The sequencing input was PBMCs or T cells enriched from blood (not recorded which). These TCRs come from a young woman who had recovered from COVID-19.

The rearrangement uses TRBV29-1 and TRBJ2-2; 8 bases line up with TRBD2. The CDR3 covers 15 residues. CDR1 and CDR2 (germline): SQVTM, ANQGSEA. The ends lost 5 bases at V and 5 bases at J; junction bases unmatched: 10. The CDR3 DNA reads as TGCAGCGTTCCCAGGGGTAGCGGGACTACCGGGGAGCTGTTTTTT. Translation: CSVPRGSGTTGELFF.

The J gene is TRBJ1-2, the V gene TRBV19, with D tentatively TRBD1 (5 bases). CDR1 and CDR2 from the germline V gene are LNHDA and SQIVND (reference sequence). This CDR3 spans 12 amino acids. The V gene lost 5 bases and the J gene lost 8 bases, with 12 bases spanning the gap. Here the CDR3 DNA reads TGTGCCAGTAGTCCCCGACAGCGAGGCTACACCTTC. Amino acids: CASSPRQRGYTF.

This sequence joins TRBV30 and TRBJ1-5; TRBD1 is a possible D gene (6 bases). The CDR3 length is 17 residues. Between the trimmed V and J ends, which lost 0 bases and 0 bases, there was a span of 15 bases. Germline loops: CDR1 GTSNPN, CDR2 SVGIG (reference sequence). The CDR3 coding sequence is TGTGCCTGGAGTGTAGGACAGTCCTTTTATAGCAATCAGCCCCAGCATTTT. Amino acid sequence: CAWSVGQSFYSNQPQHF.

V usage is TRBV12-5 and J usage is TRBJ2-7; TRBD2 is a possible D gene (5 bases). The CDR3 is 14 amino acids. Germline-derived CDR1 and CDR2 are LGHNT and FRNRAP. The V gene lost 1 base and the J gene lost 0 bases, with 7 bases spanning the gap. CDR3 nucleotide sequence: TGTGCTAGTGGTTTGGGGGAGAGCTCCTACGAGCAGTACTTC. The encoded protein is CASGLGESSYEQYF.

The chain is built from TRBV19 and TRBJ1-5; TRBD1 matches at 10 bases. Trimming removed 1 base from V and 0 bases from J; junction bases left unmatched: 9. Looked up from germline, CDR1 is LNHDA and CDR2 is SQIVND (reference sequence). This CDR3 has 19 residues. The CDR3 loop reads CASSIGRGGTGDSNQPQHF. CDR3 nucleotide sequence: TGTGCCAGTAGTATAGGAAGAGGCGGGACAGGGGATAGCAATCAGCCCCAGCATTTT.

The V call is TRBV3-1 (or the pseudogene TRBV3-2), the J call TRBJ2-3; D is unclear. Trimming left V 4 bases short and J 2 bases short, with 10 bases between. Germline CDR1 and CDR2: LGHDT and YNNKEL (reference sequence). The CDR3 covers 14 residues. The CDR3 here is CASSPSRPTDTQYF. The CDR3 region has the DNA TGTGCCAGCAGCCCCTCTAGGCCCACAGATACGCAGTATTTT.

V and J are TRBV6-5 and TRBJ2-7, with TRBD2 identical over 7 bases. J gave up 2 bases and V 5 bases, and 6 bases lay outside the gene matches. CDR1 and CDR2 from the germline V gene are MNHEY and SVGAGI. This CDR3 spans 14 amino acids. The DNA for the CDR3 is TGTGCCAGCAGTACCGGGACTACGACCTACGAGCAGTACTTC. This sequence encodes CASSTGTTTYEQYF.

The rearrangement uses TRBV9 and TRBJ1-4; 10 bases fit TRBD1. Germline V gene data show CDR1 as SGDLS and CDR2 as YYNGEE. Trimming took 3 bases from V and 8 from J; bases not matched to a gene: 10. The CDR3 is made up of 16 amino acids. CDR3 sequence: CASSATGQGVGEKLFF. CDR3 nucleotides: TGTGCCAGCAGCGCCACCGGACAGGGGGTAGGGGAAAAACTGTTTTTT.

A single count supports this clone. V and J are TRBV5-4 and TRBJ2-1, with 10 bases matching TRBD2. J was trimmed by 4 bases and V by 4 bases; bases with no gene match: 5. The CDR3 is made up of 15 amino acids. Looked up from germline, CDR1 is SGHNT and CDR2 is YYREEE (reference sequence). CDR3 DNA: TGTGCCAGCAGCCTAGGGACTAGCGTGTACAATGAGCAGTTCTTC. Translating gives CASSLGTSVYNEQFF.

The chain uses TRBV21-1 and TRBJ2-7; the table's D call, TRBD1, was not checked against the DNA. TRBV21-1 is a recognized pseudogene. CDR3 length: 15 amino acids. CDR3 in amino acids: CASSSRQGAYYEQYF. In DNA form, the CDR3 reads TGTGCCAGCAGCTCCCGACAGGGGGCGTACTACGAGCAGTACTTC.

This chain joins TRBV13 and TRBJ2-7; 9 bases are shared with TRBD1. The length of the CDR3 is 14 residues. J gave up 3 bases and V 5 bases, and 5 bases lay outside the gene matches. Germline loops: CDR1 PRHDT, CDR2 FYEKMQ (reference sequence). Written as DNA, the CDR3 is TGTGCCAGCAGCCAACGGGACAGGGTCTACGAGCAGTACTTC. Encoded protein: CASSQRDRVYEQYF.

The chain joins TRBV25-1 to TRBJ1-1; D remains unclear. Between the trimmed V and J ends, which lost 0 bases and 5 bases, there was a span of 19 bases. CDR3 length: 17 amino acids. Germline V lookup: CDR1 MGHDK, CDR2 SYGVNS. CDR3 in DNA: TGTGCCAGCAGTGAATATTCATTAGGAGCCTCGGGGACTGAAGCTTTCTTT. It yields the protein CASSEYSLGASGTEAFF.

The chain has TRBV6-5 and TRBJ1-3; no clear D. Germline CDR1 MNHEY, CDR2 SVGAGI. V dropped 5 bases and J dropped 8 bases, with 19 bases sitting between them. The CDR3 loop spans 15 amino acids. The CDR3 nucleotides are TGTGCCAGCAGTCCCCGCCGGGAGCTGAGAGACACCATATATTTT. Translated: CASSPRRELRDTIYF.

This rearrangement joins TRBV29-1 to TRBJ1-2; D is unresolved. There are 15 residues in the CDR3. From germline, CDR1 is SQVTM and CDR2 ANQGSEA. V was cut by 1 base and J by 0 bases, with 12 bases left in between. Written as DNA, the CDR3 is TGCAGCGTTGAAGGTTTTAGAGAAGCTAACTATGGCTACACCTTC. Amino acid sequence: CSVEGFREANYGYTF.

J is TRBJ1-3 and V is TRBV18, with D tentatively TRBD1 (5 bases). The CDR3 totals 14 residues. Trimming shortened V by 4 bases and J by 4 bases, and 11 bases separated the two germline ends. Looked up from germline, CDR1 is KGHSH and CDR2 is LQKENI. The CDR3 coding sequence is TGTGCCAGCTCACAGGGGCTCTCAGGAAACACCATATATTTT. It is translated as CASSQGLSGNTIYF.

The J gene is TRBJ2-7, the V gene TRBV18; D is possibly TRBD2 (6 bases). The germline V gene has CDR1 KGHSH and CDR2 LQKENI. V shed 6 bases and J shed 4 bases, with 13 bases lying between them. The CDR3 consists of 13 residues. The CDR3 nucleotides are TGTGCCAGCTCTCCGGGGACTTCATACGAGCAGTACTTC. The encoded protein is CASSPGTSYEQYF.

V is TRBV19 and J is TRBJ1-1; possible D gene TRBD1, 6 bases. Germline values: CDR1 LNHDA, CDR2 SQIVND (reference sequence). This CDR3 has 15 residues. V was shortened by 4 bases and J by 3 bases, with 15 bases between the two germline ends. This chain's CDR3 is CASSRPRGPDTEAFF. Here the CDR3 DNA reads TGTGCCAGTAGTAGACCCAGGGGCCCCGACACTGAAGCTTTCTTT.

The chain is built from TRBV5-1 and TRBJ1-1; weak D call: TRBD1 (5 bases). The V end lost 4 bases, the J end lost 0 bases, and 16 bases lay between the germline ends. The germline V gene has CDR1 SGHRS and CDR2 YFSETQ. The CDR3 sequence is 16 residues long. The CDR3 protein is CASSKLGTGVNTEAFF. The CDR3 region has the DNA TGCGCCAGCAGCAAATTGGGAACGGGGGTGAACACTGAAGCTTTCTTT.

The chain combines TRBV7-9 with TRBJ1-2; TRBD1 might be the D (6 bases). The CDR3 spans 13 residues. CDR1 SEHNR and CDR2 FQNEAQ come from the germline V gene (reference sequence). With 1 base removed from V and 4 bases from J, the gap between germline ends came to 7 bases. The CDR3 DNA follows: TGTGCCAGCAGCTTAGGAGGGGGCTATGGCTACACCTTC. Translating gives CASSLGGGYGYTF.